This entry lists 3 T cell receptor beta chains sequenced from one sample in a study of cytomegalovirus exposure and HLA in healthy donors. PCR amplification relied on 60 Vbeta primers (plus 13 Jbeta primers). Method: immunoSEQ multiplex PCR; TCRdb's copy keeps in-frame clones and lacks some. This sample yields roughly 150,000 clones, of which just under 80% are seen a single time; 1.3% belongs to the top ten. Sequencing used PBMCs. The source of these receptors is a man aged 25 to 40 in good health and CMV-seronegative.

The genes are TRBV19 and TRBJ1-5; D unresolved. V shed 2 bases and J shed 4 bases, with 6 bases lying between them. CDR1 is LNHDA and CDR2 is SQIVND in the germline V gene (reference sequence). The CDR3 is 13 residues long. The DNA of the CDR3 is TGTGCCAGTAGTATAAATCCGAATCAGCCCCAGCATTTT. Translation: CASSINPNQPQHF.

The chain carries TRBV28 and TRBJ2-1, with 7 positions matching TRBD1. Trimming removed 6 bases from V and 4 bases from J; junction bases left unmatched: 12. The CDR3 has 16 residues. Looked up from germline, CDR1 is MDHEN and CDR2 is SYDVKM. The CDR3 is CASSSYRGWGYNEQFF. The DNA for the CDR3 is TGTGCCAGCAGCTCTTACAGGGGATGGGGGTACAATGAGCAGTTCTTC.

The CDR3 region has the DNA TGTGCCAGCAGCTTGGGTCACTCCCTATATAATGAGCAGTTCTTC. It translates to CASSLGHSLYNEQFF. This chain links TRBV5-4 with TRBJ2-1; no clear D gene. This CDR3 is built from 15 residues. With 0 bases removed from V and 7 bases from J, the gap between germline ends came to 14 bases. The germline gives CDR1 SGHNT, CDR2 YYREEE (reference sequence).